The clone carrying this T cell receptor (beta chain) came up a few times. Antigen unknown. These newly diagnosed stage II-IVA oral cavity squamous cell carcinoma patients had no prior systemic or radiation treatment. Only in-frame clones appear in the TCRdb table, and some are missing; sequencing was by immunoSEQ multiplex PCR. Of around 5,000 clones in the sample, 55% to 75% were seen once. The data are from a study of neoadjuvant anti-PD-1 for oral cavity cancer. About the study: Patients without progression got a fourth dose around day 43.

Points from the study as a whole: Treg/Th17 ratio rose with pretreatment blood and fell with post-treatment tumor TCRbeta clonality.

The CDR3 runs 16 residues. From germline, CDR1 is WSHSY and CDR2 SAAADI. V trimming: 7 bases; J trimming: 4 bases; junction bases outside the gene matches: 9. The sample was tumor tissue, taken before nivolumab (anti-PD-1) treatment. This chain joins TRBV10-2 and TRBJ2-2, with 10 positions matching TRBD1. This sequence was found in a person between 40 and 85 years old with oral cavity squamous cell carcinoma. DNA of the CDR3: TGCGCCAGCACCTCACCTGGGACAGGGGCCACCGGGGAGCTGTTTTTT. This codes for CASTSPGTGATGELFF.